Here is one TCR beta chain with its context. The table lists this clonotype with a few counts. What antigen it recognizes has not been identified. No base-level quality is on record; no much larger clone is a single base apart. The source of the sample is a study of T cells in Graves' hyperthyroidism and ophthalmopathy (dated by TCRdb to about 2019). General notes on the study: Peripheral blood was sampled at the time of initial diagnosis, prior to any treatment. A discovery cohort of fewer than 110 patients, fewer than 50 with Graves' ophthalmopathy and 57 with stable Graves' hyperthyroidism, was used to find distinguishing TCR V-J signatures. Whether ophthalmopathy could be predicted prospectively was tested in an independent validation cohort made up of fewer than 20 hyperthyroidism patients plus 17 patients who later progressed to ophthalmopathy. The approximately 100 discovery patients were divided at random into training and test sets in a 7:3 ratio. The study also compared thyroid tissue and blood T-cell repertoires from 6 or 7 Graves' hyperthyroidism patients. Once sampling was done, hyperthyroidism patients were given methimazole at a starting dose of 30 mg daily, whereas ophthalmopathy patients were given high-dose intravenous methylprednisolone. The paper reports TCR Vbeta CDR3 sequencing of approximately 140 peripheral blood samples: around 45 ophthalmopathy, under 80 hyperthyroidism and around 17 progressor patients. Beyond this particular receptor, the publication reports: A model built on a 13 V-J signature distinguished ophthalmopathy from stable hyperthyroidism, reaching 87.88% sensitivity and around 81% specificity in cross-validation and 80%/75% in testing. Blood samples also contained most of the expanded thyroid clonotypes (frequency above 0.001), which suggests that blood repertoires may reflect thyroid immune responses. In validation, progression to ophthalmopathy was predicted by the model with around 70% sensitivity and 72% to 80% specificity, a median of about 6.4 months before onset. No statistical method was used to set the sample size in advance, and investigators knew the group allocation.

Ophthalmopathy patients had moderately to severely active disease, with a Clinical Activity Score of 3 or more, a NOSPECS grade of 4 or more, and a disease duration of less than 3 months. Exclusion was applied to patients with uncontrolled infections, other autoimmune diseases, pregnancy or lactation. Diagnoses were established on the basis of clinical symptoms, serum thyroxine and TRAb, thyroid ultrasound, and orbital computed tomography. PBMCs were separated from under 11 ml of fresh peripheral blood using Ficoll-Paque density gradient centrifugation. Total RNA was extracted using Trizol reagent, and RNA quality was assessed on an Agilent 2100 Bioanalyzer. Amplification of TCR beta CDR3 regions was carried out from RNA transcripts. For the first round of RT-PCR on the TCR CDR3, the HTBI primer set was used together with the Qiagen OneStep RT-PCR kit. The libraries were constructed in a second round of multiplex PCR and then size-selected and purified. Paired-end sequencing of the libraries was performed with 100 bp reads on an Illumina HiSeq2000. The source study handled its data this way. Raw data were processed with SOAPnuke, discarding reads with adapters, uncalled bases, mean Phred below 15, or no exact constant-primer or identifier match. COPE v1.2.5 was used to merge high-quality paired reads, and clonotypes were defined as unique nucleotide sequences. MiTCR v1.1 was used to align clonotypes to the IMGT TRBV, TRBD and TRBJ reference segments. The analysis was restricted to V-J combinations with a frequency above 0.0001, which together covered 99% to 99.2% of the repertoires. The TCS score was defined as F50 (clonal expansion) divided by E x V (chaos), with BLOSUM62-based TCRdist calculated between CDR3 peptides within each V-J. Welch's t-statistics and random forest reduced approximately 520 V-J features to under 15, which were used in a naive Bayes classifier (R e1071). TCRdb handled the public reads itself, with Q25 trimming in fastp and clone calling in MiXCR, and kept productive beta chains. Rows are unified per CDR3 protein, each entry keeping the most common DNA and genes. These V and J calls rely on TCRdb rather than the paper's analysis. The sample table contains hundreds of thousands of distinct CDR3 sequences; only one count was recorded for about 14% of them. The ten most abundant clones make up roughly an eighth of the sample.

The cysteine opens and the phenylalanine closes a CDR3 of 18 amino acids. Left in the record is the CDR3 DNA by itself, 54 bases read in frame from the first base. V is cut by 6 bases and J by 1 base, and the space between the germline ends is 21 bases. Based on the germline V gene, the CDR1 and CDR2 sequences are MNHNS and SASEGT. The sequence came from a woman between 45 and 60 years old with Graves' ophthalmopathy. What was sequenced was blood. The chain joins TRBV6-1 to TRBJ1-4; TRBD1 is possibly the D segment (6 matching bases). The sequence in DNA is TGTGCCAGCAGCTCGCAGGGGAGAAAACTTTTAACTAATGAAAAACTGTTTTTT. Translated, it reads CASSSQGRKLLTNEKLFF.